One and the same sample provided the 17 T cell receptor beta chains below, sequenced in a study of Ad26.COV2.S vaccination and SARS-CoV-2 variants. Libraries were prepared by immunoSEQ multiplex PCR; TCRdb keeps only in-frame clonotypes and omits some of them. The sample records around 310,000 clones, 85% to 90% being singletons. This sample's treatment: some 20 received Ad26.COV2.S at low or high dose, single or two shots; about 5 received placebo; per-sample allocation not given. Collection of samples fell on day 63 after the first vaccine or placebo injection. The sequences come from peripheral blood, collected in a trial of Ad26.COV2.S vaccine versus placebo. All receptors come from a person aged 18-60 years who received the Ad26.COV2.S COVID-19 vaccine or a placebo.

The chain has TRBV24-1 and TRBJ1-1, with D uncertain. The V and J ends lost 1 base and 9 bases respectively, with 8 bases between them. The CDR3 totals 12 residues. Germline V lookup: CDR1 KGHDR, CDR2 SFDVKD. CDR3 region: CATSDFTGKAFF. The CDR3 region has the DNA TGTGCCACCAGTGATTTTACGGGGAAAGCTTTCTTT.

The genes are TRBV11-2 and TRBJ2-5, with D uncertain. From germline, CDR1 is SGHAT and CDR2 FQNNGV. The CDR3 has 15 residues. Between the trimmed V and J ends, which lost 5 bases and 4 bases, there was a span of 17 bases. CDR3 protein: CASSQNTPWLETQYF. DNA for the CDR3: TGTGCCAGCAGCCAAAACACGCCCTGGCTAGAGACCCAGTACTTC.

The V and J genes are TRBV12-3 or TRBV12-4 and TRBJ1-1; D not certain. There are 13 residues in the CDR3. V was trimmed by 6 bases and J by 5 bases, leaving 13 bases between them. For the CDR3, the DNA is TGTGCCAGCAGCGTTCGGGCGGGAACTGAAGCTTTCTTT. This encodes CASSVRAGTEAFF.

This chain links TRBV15 with TRBJ1-5; D perhaps matches TRBD1 (5 bases). The CDR3 loop spans 14 amino acids. Between the trimmed V and J ends, which lost 0 bases and 11 bases, there was a span of 14 bases. CDR1 LNHNV and CDR2 YYDKDF come from the germline V gene (reference sequence). The CDR3, as DNA: TGTGCCACCAGCAGAGAAGGGGTCTCCAGGGCCCAGCATTTT. Translated, it gives CATSREGVSRAQHF.

The J gene is TRBJ1-5, the V gene TRBV18; the D gene is possibly TRBD1 (5 bases). Germline-derived CDR1 and CDR2 are KGHSH and LQKENI. This CDR3 spans 16 amino acids. Trimming cost V 1 base and J 2 bases, with 12 bases left between them. DNA for the CDR3: TGTGCCAGCTCACCACAGGGAGCGGGGGGCAATCAGCCCCAGCATTTT. Its protein product is CASSPQGAGGNQPQHF.

This chain uses TRBV7-8 with TRBJ1-5; no reliable D call. Germline V gene lookup returns CDR1 SGHVS and CDR2 FQNEAQ. The V and J ends lost 1 base and 9 bases respectively, with 10 bases between them. The length of the CDR3 is 13 residues. This CDR3 reads CASSLVPEGPQHF. CDR3 in DNA: TGTGCCAGCAGCTTAGTCCCCGAGGGGCCCCAGCATTTT.

The CDR3 DNA sequence: TGTGCCAGCAGACCCCCGTGGGCCCTGAGGAATGAGCAGTTCTTC. It specifies CASRPPWALRNEQFF. V and J are TRBV11-2 and TRBJ2-1; D gene unclear. V was cut by 6 bases and J by 7 bases, with 19 bases left in between. The germline V gene encodes CDR1 SGHAT and CDR2 FQNNGV. CDR3 length: 15 residues.

Worth noting for this clone: Other DNA sequences within the sample encode an identical CDR3. The gene calls are TRBV6-5 and TRBJ1-5; no reliable D call. V dropped 5 bases and J dropped 5 bases, with 7 bases sitting between them. CDR1 and CDR2 from the germline V gene are MNHEY and SVGAGI. The CDR3 runs to 12 residues. CDR3 region: CASSPRDQPQHF. The CDR3 nucleotides are TGTGCCAGCAGTCCAAGAGATCAGCCCCAGCATTTT.

The CDR3 region has the DNA TGTGCCAGCAGCGTAGAGGGACGAGTGGGTAGTAGCGCAGATACGCAGTATTTT. Amino acid sequence: CASSVEGRVGSSADTQYF. The chain employs TRBV9 and TRBJ2-3, with D perhaps given as TRBD1 or TRBD2 (5 bases each). The CDR3 totals 18 residues. V was clipped by 0 bases and J by 4 bases, with 21 bases between them. Germline V CDR1 and CDR2: SGDLS, YYNGEE.

This clone was recorded once. The gene calls are TRBV9 and TRBJ2-3; 14 bases match TRBD2. The V and J ends lost 0 bases and 1 base, in that order; junction bases with no gene match: 10. From germline, CDR1 is SGDLS and CDR2 YYNGEE. The CDR3 is made up of 20 amino acids. CDR3 nucleotide sequence: TGTGCCAGCAGCGTAGAGGTCGGACTAGCGGGAGGTCTAGGCACAGATACGCAGTATTTT. It encodes CASSVEVGLAGGLGTDTQYF.

As regards this clone: Other DNA sequences of this sample code for an identical CDR3. The chain carries TRBV18 and TRBJ1-1, with D uncertain. Germline assignment: CDR1 KGHSH and CDR2 LQKENI. V was trimmed by 5 bases and J by 2 bases, leaving 9 bases between them. The length of the CDR3 is 13 residues. The CDR3 sequence is CASSSGQNTEAFF. The DNA for the CDR3 is TGTGCCAGCTCATCCGGGCAAAACACTGAAGCTTTCTTT. Combining the CDR3 with reference TRBV18 and TRBJ1-1 gives the whole variable domain NAGVMQNPRHLVRRRGQEARLRCSPMKGHSHVYWYRQLPEEGLKFMVYLQKENIIDESGMPKERFSAEFPKEGPSILRIQQVVRGDSAAYFCASSSGQNTEAFFGQGTRLTVV.

This chain uses TRBV5-1 with TRBJ2-1; D not resolved. V was trimmed by 1 base and J by 0 bases, leaving 8 bases between them. From germline, CDR1 is SGHRS and CDR2 YFSETQ. CDR3 length: 15 amino acids. The CDR3 is CASSLKLSSYNEQFF. The CDR3 region has the DNA TGCGCCAGCAGCTTGAAGTTGAGCTCCTACAATGAGCAGTTCTTC.

The chain recombines TRBV5-8 with TRBJ2-1; 10 bases match TRBD1. The CDR3 runs 13 residues. Germline V gene data show CDR1 as SGHTS and CDR2 as YDEGEE. J was trimmed by 3 bases and V by 9 bases; bases with no gene match: 3. Here the CDR3 reads CAKRDRGYNEQFF. CDR3 nucleotides: TGTGCCAAACGGGACAGGGGCTACAATGAGCAGTTCTTC.

The V and J genes are TRBV19 and TRBJ2-7; TRBD1 agrees at 8 bases. The CDR3 has 15 amino acids. Germline V gene lookup returns CDR1 LNHDA and CDR2 SQIVND (reference sequence). V was clipped by 7 bases and J by 6 bases; unmatched bases: 14. The CDR3 nucleotides are TGTGCCAGTACCCCCAGGGACAGGACCTATGGCGAGCAGTACTTC. It translates to CASTPRDRTYGEQYF.

V gene TRBV5-4 combines with J gene TRBJ2-3; D unclear. V was pared by 2 bases and J by 6 bases, with 13 bases between. The CDR3 totals 14 residues. Per the germline V gene, CDR1 is SGHNT and CDR2 is YYREEE (reference sequence). In DNA, the CDR3 is TGTGCCAGCAGCTTAGTCGGCTCAGAGGATACGCAGTATTTT. Translated: CASSLVGSEDTQYF. Supplemented by reference TRBV5-4 and TRBJ2-3, the full variable domain reads ETGVTQSPTHLIKTRGQQVTLRCSSQSGHNTVSWYQQALGQGPQFIFQYYREEENGRGNFPPRFSGLQFPNYSSELNVNALELDDSALYLCASSLVGSEDTQYFGPGTRLTVL.

The chain joins TRBV7-8 to TRBJ1-5, with unresolved D. The CDR3 length is 14 residues. CDR1 is SGHVS, CDR2 FQNEAQ, per germline. Trimming shortened V by 5 bases and J by 5 bases, and 13 bases separated the two germline ends. The CDR3 is CASSPSSIYQPQHF. The CDR3, as DNA: TGTGCCAGCAGCCCGAGCTCGATTTATCAGCCCCAGCATTTT. Combining the CDR3 with reference TRBV7-8 and TRBJ1-5 gives the whole variable domain GAGVSQSPRYKVAKRGQDVALRCDPISGHVSLFWYQQALGQGPEFLTYFQNEAQLDKSGLPSDRFFAERPEGSVSTLKIQRTQQEDSAVYLCASSPSSIYQPQHFGDGTRLSIL.

CDR3 sequence reads: CASSHETSGRTGANVLTF. CDR3 in DNA: TGTGCCAGCAGCCATGAGACTAGCGGGAGGACTGGGGCCAACGTCCTGACTTTC. The chain recombines TRBV7-9 with TRBJ2-6, with 13 bases that match TRBD2. This CDR3 has 18 residues. V was pared by 5 bases and J by 2 bases, with 6 bases of the junction left unmatched. The germline CDR1 and CDR2 sequences are SEHNR and FQNEAQ (reference sequence).